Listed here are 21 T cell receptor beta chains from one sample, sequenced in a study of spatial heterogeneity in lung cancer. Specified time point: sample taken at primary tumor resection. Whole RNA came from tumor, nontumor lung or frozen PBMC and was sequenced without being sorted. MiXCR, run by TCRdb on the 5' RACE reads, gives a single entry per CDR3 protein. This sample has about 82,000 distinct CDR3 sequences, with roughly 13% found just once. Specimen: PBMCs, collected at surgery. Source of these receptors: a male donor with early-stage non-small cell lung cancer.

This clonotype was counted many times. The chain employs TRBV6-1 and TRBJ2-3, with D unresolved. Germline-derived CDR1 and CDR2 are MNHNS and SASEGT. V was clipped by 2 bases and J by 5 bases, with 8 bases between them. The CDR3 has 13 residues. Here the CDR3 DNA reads TGTGCCAGCAGTGAAACATCGGGAGATACGCAGTATTTT. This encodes CASSETSGDTQYF.

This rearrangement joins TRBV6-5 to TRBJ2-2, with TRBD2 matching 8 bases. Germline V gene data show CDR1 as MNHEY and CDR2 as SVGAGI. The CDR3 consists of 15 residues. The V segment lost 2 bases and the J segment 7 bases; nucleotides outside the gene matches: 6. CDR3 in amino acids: CASSYPGLGIGELFF. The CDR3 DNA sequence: TGTGCCAGCAGTTACCCGGGACTAGGTATCGGGGAGCTGTTTTTT.

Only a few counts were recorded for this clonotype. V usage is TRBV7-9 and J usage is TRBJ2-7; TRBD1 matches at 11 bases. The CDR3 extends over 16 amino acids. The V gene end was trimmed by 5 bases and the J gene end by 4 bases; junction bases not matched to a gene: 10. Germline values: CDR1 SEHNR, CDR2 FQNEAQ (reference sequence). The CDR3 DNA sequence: TGTGCCAGCAGCCCAGGGACAGGGGGTAACCTTTACGAGCAGTACTTC. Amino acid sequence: CASSPGTGGNLYEQYF.

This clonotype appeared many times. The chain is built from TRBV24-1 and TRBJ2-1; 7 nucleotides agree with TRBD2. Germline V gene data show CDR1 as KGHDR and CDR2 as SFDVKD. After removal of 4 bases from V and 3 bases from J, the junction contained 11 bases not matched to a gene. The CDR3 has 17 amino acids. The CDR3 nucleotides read TGTGCCACCAGTGAACCCCGGGACGGGGGGAGCTACAATGAGCAGTTCTTC. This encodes CATSEPRDGGSYNEQFF.

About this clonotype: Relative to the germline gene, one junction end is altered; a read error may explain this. In DNA form, the CDR3 reads TGTGTCAGCAGTTTGACAGGGGGTGACACAGATACGCAGTATTTT. The encoded protein is CVSSLTGGDTDTQYF. The chain carries TRBV6-6 and TRBJ2-3; 9 bases map to TRBD1. The CDR3 covers 15 residues. CDR1 is MNHNY and CDR2 is SVGAGI in the germline V gene (reference sequence).

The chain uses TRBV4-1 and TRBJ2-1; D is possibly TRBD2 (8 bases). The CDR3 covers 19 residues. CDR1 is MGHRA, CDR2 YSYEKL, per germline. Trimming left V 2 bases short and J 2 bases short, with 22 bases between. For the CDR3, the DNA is TGCGCCAGCAGCCAAACCTGGACTAGCCAGGGGGGGACCTACAATGAGCAGTTCTTC. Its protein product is CASSQTWTSQGGTYNEQFF.

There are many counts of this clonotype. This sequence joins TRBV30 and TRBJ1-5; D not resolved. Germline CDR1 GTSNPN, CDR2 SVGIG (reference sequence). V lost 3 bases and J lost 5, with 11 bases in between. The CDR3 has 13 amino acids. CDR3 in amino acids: CAWSLVGDQPQHF. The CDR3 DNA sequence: TGTGCCTGGAGCCTCGTCGGGGATCAGCCCCAGCATTTT.

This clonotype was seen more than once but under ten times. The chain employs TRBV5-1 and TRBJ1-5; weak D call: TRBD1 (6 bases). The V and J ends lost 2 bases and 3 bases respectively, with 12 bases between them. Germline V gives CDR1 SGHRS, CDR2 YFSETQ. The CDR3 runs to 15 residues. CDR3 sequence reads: CASSFEGGYNQPQHF. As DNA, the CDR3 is TGCGCCAGCAGCTTTGAGGGGGGTTACAATCAGCCCCAGCATTTT.

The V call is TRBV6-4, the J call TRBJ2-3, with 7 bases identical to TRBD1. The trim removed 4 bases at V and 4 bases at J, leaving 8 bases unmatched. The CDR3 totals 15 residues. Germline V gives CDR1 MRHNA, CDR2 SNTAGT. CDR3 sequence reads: CASSVGDSAADTQYF. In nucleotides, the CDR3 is TGTGCCAGCAGTGTAGGGGACAGTGCTGCAGATACGCAGTATTTT.

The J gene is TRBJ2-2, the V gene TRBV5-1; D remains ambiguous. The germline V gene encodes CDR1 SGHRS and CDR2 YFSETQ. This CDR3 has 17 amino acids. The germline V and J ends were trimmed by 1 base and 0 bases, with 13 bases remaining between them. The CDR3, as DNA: TGCGCCAGCAGCTTGCAAGCCTCAGGCGCGAACACCGGGGAGCTGTTTTTT. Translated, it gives CASSLQASGANTGELFF.

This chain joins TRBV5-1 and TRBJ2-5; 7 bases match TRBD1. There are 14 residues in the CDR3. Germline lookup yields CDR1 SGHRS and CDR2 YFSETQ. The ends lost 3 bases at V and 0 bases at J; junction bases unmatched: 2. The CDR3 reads CASSSQGYQETQYF. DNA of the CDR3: TGCGCCAGCAGCTCACAGGGGTACCAAGAGACCCAGTACTTC.

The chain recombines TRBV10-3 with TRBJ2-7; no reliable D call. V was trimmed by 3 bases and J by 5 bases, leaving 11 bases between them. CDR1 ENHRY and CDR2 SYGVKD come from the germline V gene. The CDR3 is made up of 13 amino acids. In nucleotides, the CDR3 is TGTGCCATCAGTGAAGGGCAGAACAACGAGCAGTACTTC. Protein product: CAISEGQNNEQYF.

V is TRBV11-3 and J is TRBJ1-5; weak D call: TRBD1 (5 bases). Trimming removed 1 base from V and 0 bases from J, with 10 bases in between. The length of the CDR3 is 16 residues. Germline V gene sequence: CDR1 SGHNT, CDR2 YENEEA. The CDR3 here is CASSLGGQVSNQPQHF. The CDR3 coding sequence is TGTGCCAGCAGCTTAGGGGGCCAGGTTAGCAATCAGCCCCAGCATTTT.

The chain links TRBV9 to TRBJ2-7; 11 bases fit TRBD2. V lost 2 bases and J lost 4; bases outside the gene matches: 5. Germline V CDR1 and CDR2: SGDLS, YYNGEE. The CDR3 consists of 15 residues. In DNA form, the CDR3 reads TGTGCCAGCAGCGTCGGGACTAGCGGAGGGTACGAGCAGTACTTC. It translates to CASSVGTSGGYEQYF.

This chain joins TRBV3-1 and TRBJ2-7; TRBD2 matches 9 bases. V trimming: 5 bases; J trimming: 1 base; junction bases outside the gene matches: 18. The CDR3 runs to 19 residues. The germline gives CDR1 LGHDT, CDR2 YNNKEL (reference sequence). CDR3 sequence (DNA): TGTGCCAGCAGCATCCGGGACAGACAAACTAGCGGGTATTCCTACGAGCAGTACTTC. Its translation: CASSIRDRQTSGYSYEQYF.

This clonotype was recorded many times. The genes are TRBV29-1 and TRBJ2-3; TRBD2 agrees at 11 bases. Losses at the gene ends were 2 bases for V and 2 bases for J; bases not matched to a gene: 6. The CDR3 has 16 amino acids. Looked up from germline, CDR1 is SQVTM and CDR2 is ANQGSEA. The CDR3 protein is CSVETTSGGLTDTQYF. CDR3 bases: TGCAGCGTTGAAACAACTAGCGGGGGCCTCACAGATACGCAGTATTTT.

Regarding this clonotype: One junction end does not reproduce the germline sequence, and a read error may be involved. The CDR3 protein is CAGSPGAGEQYF. The CDR3 DNA follows: TGTGCCGGCAGCCCAGGGGCTGGCGAGCAGTACTTC. This chain uses TRBV7-6 with TRBJ2-7; a weak D match, TRBD1 (6 bases). CDR1 and CDR2 (germline): SGHVS, FNYEAQ. The CDR3 contains 12 residues.

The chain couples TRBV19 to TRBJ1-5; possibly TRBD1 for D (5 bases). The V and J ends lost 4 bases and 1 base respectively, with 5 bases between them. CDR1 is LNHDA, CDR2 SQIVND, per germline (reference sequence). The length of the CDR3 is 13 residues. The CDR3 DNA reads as TGTGCCAGTAGTAAGGGGAGCAATCAGCCCCAGCATTTT. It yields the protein CASSKGSNQPQHF.

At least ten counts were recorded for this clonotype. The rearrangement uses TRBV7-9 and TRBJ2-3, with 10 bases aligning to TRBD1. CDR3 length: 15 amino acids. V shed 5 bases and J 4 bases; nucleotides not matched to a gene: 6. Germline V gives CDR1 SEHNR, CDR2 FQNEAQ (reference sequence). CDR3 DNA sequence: TGTGCCAGCAGCACCGACAGGGGGCCCGCAGATACGCAGTATTTT. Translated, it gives CASSTDRGPADTQYF.

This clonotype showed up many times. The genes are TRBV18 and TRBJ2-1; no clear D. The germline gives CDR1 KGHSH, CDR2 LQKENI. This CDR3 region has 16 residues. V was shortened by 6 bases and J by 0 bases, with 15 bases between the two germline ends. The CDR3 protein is CASSPKEAYSYNEQFF. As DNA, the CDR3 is TGTGCCAGCTCGCCTAAAGAGGCCTACTCCTACAATGAGCAGTTCTTC.

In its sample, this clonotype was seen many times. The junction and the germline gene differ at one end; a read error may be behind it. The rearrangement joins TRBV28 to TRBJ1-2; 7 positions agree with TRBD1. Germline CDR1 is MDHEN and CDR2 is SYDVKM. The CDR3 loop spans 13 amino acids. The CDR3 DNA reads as TGTGCCAGCAGTTTTAGGGACAGTCTTTTGTCCCTCTTC. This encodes CASSFRDSLLSLF.